The source of this T cell receptor beta chain is a study of monozygotic twins with inflammatory bowel disease. TCRdb reprocessed the 5' RACE reads and stores each CDR3 protein as one record, lacking DNA. This sample's table reports some 190,000 distinct CDR3 sequences. The clonotype originates from a human donor with ulcerative colitis or Crohn's disease, or a healthy co-twin of an affected twin (not recorded which). Sequencing was performed on blood.

The CDR3 loop is CSARSMAGLPNEQFF. The chain has TRBV20-1 and TRBJ2-1. Germline V gene lookup returns CDR1 DFQATT and CDR2 SNEGSKA (reference sequence). The CDR3 consists of 15 residues.